This TCR beta chain appears in the sequencing data of a study of T cell clonotyping in hematopoietic cell transplantation. Profiled with immunoSEQ multiplex PCR; TCRdb holds only in-frame clones, not every one. There are 17,000 or so clones in the sample; 85% to 95% occur only once, and about 5.4% lies in the top ten. This clone has just one count. Sequenced sample: peripheral blood mononuclear cells. The clonotype comes from a man aged 40-55 years in good health. Some clones in this sample may be carry-over from other donors' samples.

CDR3 protein: CASRGWGQGLGETQYF. DNA for the CDR3: TGCGCCAGCAGGGGCTGGGGACAGGGCTTGGGGGAGACCCAGTACTTC. The chain recombines TRBV5-1 with TRBJ2-5; TRBD1 aligns across 9 bases. The CDR3 consists of 16 residues. Germline values: CDR1 SGHRS, CDR2 YFSETQ. After removal of 5 bases from V and 5 bases from J, the junction contained 13 bases not matched to a gene.